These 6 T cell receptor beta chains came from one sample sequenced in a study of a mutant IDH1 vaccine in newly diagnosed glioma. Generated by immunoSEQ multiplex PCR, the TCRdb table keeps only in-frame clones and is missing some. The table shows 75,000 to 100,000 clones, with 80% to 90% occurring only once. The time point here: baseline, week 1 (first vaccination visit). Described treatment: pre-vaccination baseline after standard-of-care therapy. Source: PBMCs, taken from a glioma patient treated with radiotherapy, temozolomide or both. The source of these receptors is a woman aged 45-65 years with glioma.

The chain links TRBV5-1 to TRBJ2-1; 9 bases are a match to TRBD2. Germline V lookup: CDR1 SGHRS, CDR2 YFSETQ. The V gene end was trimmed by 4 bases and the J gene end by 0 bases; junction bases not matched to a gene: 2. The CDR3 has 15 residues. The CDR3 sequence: CASSPTSGSYNEQFF. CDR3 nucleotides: TGCGCCAGCAGCCCGACTAGCGGCTCCTACAATGAGCAGTTCTTC.

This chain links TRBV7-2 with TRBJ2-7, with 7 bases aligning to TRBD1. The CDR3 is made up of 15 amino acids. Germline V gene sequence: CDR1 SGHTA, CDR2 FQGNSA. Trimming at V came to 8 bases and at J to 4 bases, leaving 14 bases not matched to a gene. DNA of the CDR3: TGTGCCAGCGCTTGGACGGCAGGGGGAAGTTACGAGCAGTACTTC. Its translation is CASAWTAGGSYEQYF. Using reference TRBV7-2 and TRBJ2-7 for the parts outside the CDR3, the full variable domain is GAGVSQSPSNKVTEKGKDVELRCDPISGHTALYWYRQSLGQGLEFLIYFQGNSAPDKSGLPSDRFSAERTGGSVSTLTIQRTQQEDSAVYLCASAWTAGGSYEQYFGPGTRLTVT.

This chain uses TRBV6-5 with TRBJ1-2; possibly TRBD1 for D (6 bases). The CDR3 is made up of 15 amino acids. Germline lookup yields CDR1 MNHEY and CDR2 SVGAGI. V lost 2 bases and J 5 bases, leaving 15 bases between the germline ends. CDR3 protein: CASSYGPTGYYGYTF. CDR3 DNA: TGTGCCAGCAGTTACGGCCCCACAGGGTATTATGGCTACACCTTC.

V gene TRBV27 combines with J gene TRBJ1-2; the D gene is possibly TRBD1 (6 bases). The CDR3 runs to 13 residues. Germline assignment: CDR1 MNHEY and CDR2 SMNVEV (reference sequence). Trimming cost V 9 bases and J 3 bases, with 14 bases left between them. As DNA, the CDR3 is TGTGCCAGTCGACTGGACAGAGACTATGGCTACACCTTC. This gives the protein CASRLDRDYGYTF.

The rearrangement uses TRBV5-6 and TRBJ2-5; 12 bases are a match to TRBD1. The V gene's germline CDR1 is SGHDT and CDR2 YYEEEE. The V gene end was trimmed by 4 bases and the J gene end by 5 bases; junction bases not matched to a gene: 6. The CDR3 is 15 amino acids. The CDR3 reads CASSPGQGAVETQYF. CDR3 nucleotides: TGTGCCAGCAGCCCGGGACAGGGGGCGGTTGAGACCCAGTACTTC.

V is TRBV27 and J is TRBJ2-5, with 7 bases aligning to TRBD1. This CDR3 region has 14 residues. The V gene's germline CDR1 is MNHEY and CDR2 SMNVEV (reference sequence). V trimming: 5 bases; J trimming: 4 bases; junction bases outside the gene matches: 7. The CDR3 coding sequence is TGTGCCAGCAGTCCCACCTCAGGGGGAGAGACCCAGTACTTC. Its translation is CASSPTSGGETQYF.